This entry is about one TCR beta chain. The sample holds other DNA sequences that translate to the same CDR3. Only in-frame clones appear in the TCRdb table, and some are missing; sequencing was by immunoSEQ multiplex PCR. Of 76,000 or so clones listed, over 75% are singletons. This specimen comes from a study of OX40 agonist ivuxolimab in advanced cancers. Background on the study: Partial responses were achieved by three patients: one hepatocellular carcinoma, two cutaneous melanoma.

The V gene's germline CDR1 is MNHNS and CDR2 SASEGT. V dropped 3 bases and J dropped 3; count of bases not matched to a gene: 5. The CDR3 consists of 15 residues. The chain joins TRBV6-1 to TRBJ2-7; 10 bases map to TRBD2. The sequences come from CD4+ or CD8+ T cells sorted from blood, collected in a trial of the OX40 agonist ivuxolimab. The receptor was derived from an adult with an advanced solid tumor such as melanoma, head and neck, liver or kidney cancer. CDR3 sequence reads: CASSEEASGSYEQYF. CDR3 coding DNA: TGTGCCAGCAGTGAGGAGGCTAGCGGGAGCTACGAGCAGTACTTC.